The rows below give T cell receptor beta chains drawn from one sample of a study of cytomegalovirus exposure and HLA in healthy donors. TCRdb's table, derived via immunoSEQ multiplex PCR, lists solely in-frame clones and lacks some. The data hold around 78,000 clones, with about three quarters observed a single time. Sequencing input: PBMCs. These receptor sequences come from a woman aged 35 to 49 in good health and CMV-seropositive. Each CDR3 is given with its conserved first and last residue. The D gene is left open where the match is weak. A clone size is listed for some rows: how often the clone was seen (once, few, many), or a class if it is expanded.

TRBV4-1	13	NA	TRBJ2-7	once	CASSQSLGGEQYF	TGCGCCAGCAGCCAGAGCCTGGGGGGCGAGCAGTACTTC
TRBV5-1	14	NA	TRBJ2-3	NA	CASSLVREAITQYF	TGCGCCAGCAGCTTGGTCCGGGAAGCTATTACGCAGTATTTT
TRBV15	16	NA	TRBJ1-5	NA	CATSRGPWGQNQPQHF	TGTGCCACCAGCAGAGGGCCTTGGGGCCAAAATCAGCCCCAGCATTTT
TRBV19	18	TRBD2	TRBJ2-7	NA	CASYAPGTSGRRSYEQYF	TGTGCCAGTTACGCACCCGGGACTAGCGGGCGCCGCTCCTACGAGCAGTACTTC
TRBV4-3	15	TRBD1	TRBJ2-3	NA	CASSQEGRGRDTQYF	TGCGCCAGCAGCCAAGAAGGCAGGGGGCGGGATACGCAGTATTTT
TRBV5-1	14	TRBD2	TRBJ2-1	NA	CASSLAGANNEQFF	TGCGCCAGCAGCTTAGCGGGAGCGAACAATGAGCAGTTCTTC
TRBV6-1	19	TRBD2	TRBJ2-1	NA	CASSAISGLAGGLYNEQFF	TGTGCCAGCAGTGCGATTTCGGGACTAGCGGGAGGGTTATACAATGAGCAGTTCTTC
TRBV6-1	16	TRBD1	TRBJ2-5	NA	CASSEAIGDRGETQYF	TGTGCCAGCAGTGAAGCAATAGGGGACAGAGGAGAGACCCAGTACTTC
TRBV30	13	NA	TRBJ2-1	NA	CAWSREVLGEQFF	TGTGCCTGGAGTAGGGAGGTCCTCGGGGAGCAGTTCTTC
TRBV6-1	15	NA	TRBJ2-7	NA	CASNVGLGLIDEQYF	TGTGCCAGCAATGTTGGCCTAGGCTTAATCGACGAGCAGTACTTC
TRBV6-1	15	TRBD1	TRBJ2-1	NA	CASSERDRDYNEQFF	TGTGCCAGCAGTGAACGGGACAGGGACTACAATGAGCAGTTCTTC
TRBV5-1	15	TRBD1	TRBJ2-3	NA	CASSWGQGVTDTQYF	TGCGCCAGCAGCTGGGGACAGGGAGTCACAGATACGCAGTATTTT
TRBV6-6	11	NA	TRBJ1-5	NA	CASNPGGPLHF	TGTGCCAGCAACCCGGGGGGCCCATTACATTTT
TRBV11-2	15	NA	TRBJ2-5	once	CASSLVGQGRETQYF	TGTGCCAGCAGCTTAGTGGGCCAGGGGAGAGAGACCCAGTACTTC
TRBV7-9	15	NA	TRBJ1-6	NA	CASSIGQSYNSPLHF	TGTGCCAGCAGCATAGGGCAGTCCTATAATTCACCCCTCCACTTT
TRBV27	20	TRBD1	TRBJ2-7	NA	CASSLAKPGQTRYLSYEQYF	TGTGCCAGCAGTTTAGCCAAACCGGGACAGACTCGTTATCTATCCTACGAGCAGTACTTC
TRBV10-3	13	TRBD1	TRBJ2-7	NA	CAISEWDRSEQYF	TGTGCCATCAGTGAGTGGGACAGATCCGAGCAGTACTTC
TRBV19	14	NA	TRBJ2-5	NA	CASSITGTPETQYF	TGTGCCAGTAGTATAACAGGGACGCCGGAGACCCAGTACTTC
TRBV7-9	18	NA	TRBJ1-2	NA	CSSSLVKYGETGNYGYTF	TGTTCCAGCAGCTTAGTCAAGTACGGAGAGACCGGTAACTATGGCTACACCTTC
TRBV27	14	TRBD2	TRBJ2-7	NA	CASSPEGRAYEQYF	TGTGCCAGCAGTCCCGAGGGGAGGGCCTACGAGCAGTACTTC
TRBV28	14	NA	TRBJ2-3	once	CASSFGVSTDTQYF	TGTGCCAGCAGTTTCGGAGTCAGCACAGATACGCAGTATTTT
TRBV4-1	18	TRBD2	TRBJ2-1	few	CASSQEVRASGSHNEQFF	TGCGCCAGCAGCCAAGAGGTTAGGGCTAGCGGGAGCCACAATGAGCAGTTCTTC
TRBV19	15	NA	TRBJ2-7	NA	CASSITQGRHGEQYF	TGTGCCAGTAGTATCACCCAGGGGCGGCACGGCGAGCAGTACTTC
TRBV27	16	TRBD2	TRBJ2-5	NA	CASSRGLAGAQETQYF	TGTGCCAGCAGTCGGGGACTAGCGGGAGCCCAAGAGACCCAGTACTTC
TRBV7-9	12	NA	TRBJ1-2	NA	CASSLATLLPTF	TGTGCCAGCAGCTTAGCGACACTGCTTCCCACCTTC
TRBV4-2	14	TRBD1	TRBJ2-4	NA	CASSPDRAKNIQYF	TGTGCCAGCAGCCCGGACAGGGCCAAAAACATTCAGTACTTC
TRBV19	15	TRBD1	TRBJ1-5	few	CASRSDRGIHQPQHF	TGTGCCAGTAGGAGCGACAGGGGGATCCATCAGCCCCAGCATTTT
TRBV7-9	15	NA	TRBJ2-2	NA	CASSLVEGNTGELFF	TGTGCCAGCAGCTTAGTGGAGGGAAACACCGGGGAGCTGTTTTTT
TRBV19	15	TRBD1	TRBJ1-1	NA	CASSSGQGSITEAFF	TGTGCCAGTAGTTCGGGACAGGGAAGTATCACTGAAGCTTTCTTT
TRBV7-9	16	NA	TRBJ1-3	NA	CASSSVVFVAGNTIYF	TGTGCCAGCAGCTCCGTAGTTTTCGTGGCTGGAAACACCATATATTTT
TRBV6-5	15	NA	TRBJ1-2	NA	CASTPRVSVPAGYTF	TGTGCCAGCACCCCCAGGGTGTCAGTACCTGCCGGCTACACCTTC
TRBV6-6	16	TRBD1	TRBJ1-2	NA	CASSPGTGTLNYGYTF	TGTGCCAGCAGTCCGGGGACAGGGACTCTGAACTATGGCTACACCTTC
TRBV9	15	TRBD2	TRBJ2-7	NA	CASSVGLAGAYEQYF	TGTGCCAGCAGCGTGGGACTAGCGGGAGCCTACGAGCAGTACTTC
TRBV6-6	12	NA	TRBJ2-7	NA	CASSTQGYEQYF	TGTGCCAGCAGTACACAGGGCTACGAGCAGTACTTC
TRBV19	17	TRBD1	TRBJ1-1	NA	CAIPPPGQFSGYTEAFF	TGTGCCATCCCACCGCCGGGACAGTTCTCCGGGTACACTGAAGCTTTCTTT
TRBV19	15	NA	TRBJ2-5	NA	CASRDLQGDQETQYF	TGTGCCAGTAGAGATCTACAGGGAGACCAAGAGACCCAGTACTTC
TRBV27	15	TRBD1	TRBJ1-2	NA	CASSFSDRRLYGYTF	TGTGCCAGCAGTTTCTCGGACAGGCGGCTGTATGGCTACACCTTC
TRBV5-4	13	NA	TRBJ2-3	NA	CASSSTSSDTQYF	TGTGCCAGCAGCTCGACAAGTTCCGATACGCAGTATTTT
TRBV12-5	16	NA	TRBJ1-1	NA	CASGSQGGSRYTEAFF	TGTGCTAGTGGTTCGCAGGGTGGCTCTCGTTACACTGAAGCTTTCTTT
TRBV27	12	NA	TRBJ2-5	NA	CASSSLGETQYF	TGTGCCAGCAGTTCCCTCGGGGAGACCCAGTACTTC
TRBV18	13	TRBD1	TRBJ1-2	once	CASSPDRDYGYTF	TGTGCCAGCTCACCAGACAGGGACTATGGCTACACCTTC
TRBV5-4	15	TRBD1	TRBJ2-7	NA	CASSSGTGNAYEQYF	TGTGCCAGCAGCTCCGGGACAGGGAATGCCTACGAGCAGTACTTC
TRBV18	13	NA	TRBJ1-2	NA	CASSPSVRDGYTF	TGTGCCAGCTCACCCTCAGTACGGGATGGCTACACCTTC
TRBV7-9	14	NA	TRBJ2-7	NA	CASSSLGHFYEQYF	TGTGCCAGCAGCAGTCTAGGACATTTTTACGAGCAGTACTTC
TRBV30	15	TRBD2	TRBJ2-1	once	CARRRTSGLSNEQFF	TGTGCCCGTCGACGGACTAGCGGGCTAAGTAATGAGCAGTTCTTC
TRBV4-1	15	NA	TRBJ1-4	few	CASSQADRNNEKLFF	TGCGCCAGCAGCCAAGCGGACAGAAATAACGAAAAACTGTTTTTT
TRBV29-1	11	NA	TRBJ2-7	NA	CSVRRVGEQYF	TGCAGCGTTCGCAGGGTCGGCGAGCAGTACTTC
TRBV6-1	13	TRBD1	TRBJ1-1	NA	CATQGAAGTEAFF	TGTGCCACCCAGGGGGCGGCTGGGACTGAAGCTTTCTTT
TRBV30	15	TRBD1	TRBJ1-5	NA	CAWRHGTASNQPQHF	TGTGCCTGGAGGCACGGGACAGCTAGCAATCAGCCCCAGCATTTT